Each of the 23 T cell receptor beta chains below was sequenced from the same sample in a study of T-cell reconstitution after alpha-beta-depleted transplantation in children (dated by TCRdb to the mid-2010s). The treatment or condition label here, explained by the study, means: allogeneic hematopoietic cell transplantation with graft depleted of TCRalphabeta T cells and CD19 B cells. The receptor library was made with PCR. This sample was sequenced with an Illumina HiSeq 2500. TCR library preparation used molecular barcoding, with unique molecular identifiers applied to normalize quantification of the TCRbeta repertoire. The raw public data were reprocessed by TCRdb itself: fastp quality trimming at Q25, MiXCR clonotype calling, in-frame beta chains only. CDR3 protein duplicates are merged, each entry listing the most common genes and DNA. In this sample the table shows roughly 670,000 distinct CDR3 sequences, around 13% of which occur a single time. The ten largest clones capture 0.65% to 0.9% of the sample.

The input for sequencing was PBMCs, taken before TCRalphabeta/CD19-depleted stem cell transplant. The receptors derive from a girl aged 2-15 years with congenital amegakaryocytic thrombocytopenia, due to receive a stem cell transplant.

This clonotype was recorded at least ten times. This chain joins TRBV6-1 and TRBJ1-5; D might be TRBD1 (6 bases). Trimming took 0 bases from V and 5 from J, leaving 11 bases between them. CDR3 length equals 15 residues. The V gene's germline CDR1 is MNHNS and CDR2 SASEGT. This CDR3 is CASSEARGSDQPQHF. The DNA of the CDR3 is TGTGCCAGCAGTGAAGCCAGGGGTTCAGATCAGCCCCAGCATTTT.

A few counts support this clonotype. The genes are TRBV12-3 or TRBV12-4 and TRBJ2-1; D gene ambiguous. The CDR3 extends over 13 amino acids. Trimming took 8 bases from V and 6 from J, leaving 14 bases between them. The CDR3 sequence is CASLSRLINEQFF. As DNA, the CDR3 is TGTGCCAGCTTGAGCCGTCTGATCAATGAGCAGTTCTTC.

This clonotype showed up just a few times. The CDR3 is CASSVTESQETQYF. CDR3 nucleotide sequence: TGTGCCAGCTCAGTAACAGAATCACAAGAGACCCAGTACTTC. The J gene is TRBJ2-5, the V gene TRBV18; no reliable D call. The CDR3 spans 14 residues. Germline loops: CDR1 KGHSH, CDR2 LQKENI. V was pared by 5 bases and J by 2 bases, with 12 bases between.

This clonotype appeared a few times. The chain couples TRBV6-5 to TRBJ2-2; D perhaps matches TRBD2 (6 bases). CDR3 size: 13 residues. Trimming took off 8 bases at V and 6 bases at J, with 13 bases between the two ends. The germline V gene encodes CDR1 MNHEY and CDR2 SVGAGI. DNA for the CDR3: TGTGCCAGCCTGAGGGAGGCCGCCGGGGAGCTGTTTTTT. The encoded protein is CASLREAAGELFF.

The sample holds a few counts of this clonotype. The chain uses TRBV7-2 and TRBJ2-1, with TRBD2 identical over 8 bases. The CDR3 extends over 16 amino acids. CDR1 SGHTA and CDR2 FQGNSA come from the germline V gene. The V segment lost 4 bases and the J segment 2 bases; nucleotides outside the gene matches: 7. The CDR3 is CASSSYGTRPYNEQFF. The CDR3 DNA follows: TGTGCCAGCAGCTCCTACGGGACTAGACCCTACAATGAGCAGTTCTTC.

This clonotype was observed a handful of times. The chain has TRBV7-3 and TRBJ1-6; D gene ambiguous. The V and J ends lost 3 bases and 6 bases respectively, with 6 bases between them. The CDR3 totals 13 residues. Germline lookup yields CDR1 SGHTA and CDR2 FQGTGA. The CDR3 DNA sequence: TGTGCCAGCAGCTTTGACCCTAATTCACCCCTCCACTTT. It is translated as CASSFDPNSPLHF. Looking up the rest from reference TRBV7-3 and TRBJ1-6 gives the full variable domain: GAGVSQTPSNKVTEKGKYVELRCDPISGHTALYWYRQSLGQGPEFLIYFQGTGAADDSGLPNDRFFAVRPEGSVSTLKIQRTERGDSAVYLCASSFDPNSPLHFGNGTRLTVT.

This chain joins TRBV5-6 and TRBJ2-1; no definite D call. V shed 0 bases and J shed 6 bases, with 10 bases lying between them. Per germline, CDR1 SGHDT and CDR2 YYEEEE. This CDR3 region has 14 residues. The DNA for the CDR3 is TGTGCCAGCAGCTTGGACCCAATCTCCAATGAGCAGTTCTTC. Translated, it gives CASSLDPISNEQFF. The full variable domain, its missing parts supplied by reference TRBV5-6 and TRBJ2-1, is DAGVTQSPTHLIKTRGQQVTLRCSPKSGHDTVSWYQQALGQGPQFIFQYYEEEERQRGNFPDRFSGHQFPNYSSELNVNALLLGDSALYLCASSLDPISNEQFFGPGTRLTVL.

This clonotype came up a few times. CDR3 in amino acids: CASSLILATISYGYTF. CDR3 nucleotide sequence: TGTGCCAGCAGTTTAATCTTAGCCACCATCTCCTATGGCTACACCTTC. V gene TRBV28 combines with J gene TRBJ1-2; D gene ambiguous. V was cut by 2 bases and J by 4 bases, with 17 bases left in between. The CDR3 contains 16 residues. Per the germline V gene, CDR1 is MDHEN and CDR2 is SYDVKM.

This clonotype was detected many times. This chain connects TRBV12-3 or TRBV12-4 to TRBJ2-2, with D possibly being TRBD1 or TRBD2 (5 bases each). The CDR3 loop spans 15 amino acids. Trimming cost V 6 bases and J 6 bases, with 17 bases left between them. CDR3 DNA sequence: TGTGCCAGCAGAACCGGGACGGGTTCGGCCGGGGAGCTGTTTTTT. This gives the protein CASRTGTGSAGELFF.

This clonotype was recorded many times. V gene TRBV28 combines with J gene TRBJ2-2; D is possibly TRBD2 (5 bases). The CDR3 covers 13 residues. With 3 bases removed from V and 11 bases from J, the gap between germline ends came to 13 bases. Germline lookup yields CDR1 MDHEN and CDR2 SYDVKM. CDR3 amino acids: CASSFARLLELFF. The DNA of the CDR3 is TGTGCCAGCAGTTTCGCTAGACTATTAGAGCTGTTTTTT.

The V call is TRBV20-1, the J call TRBJ2-2; D perhaps matches TRBD1 (5 bases). Trimming left V 0 bases short and J 5 bases short, with 16 bases between. Germline assignment: CDR1 DFQATT and CDR2 SNEGSKA (reference sequence). The CDR3 consists of 16 residues. CDR3 nucleotides: TGCAGTGCTAGAGACATCAGGGCCGAAGCAACCGGGGAGCTGTTTTTT. Protein sequence: CSARDIRAEATGELFF.

The chain is built from TRBV7-6 and TRBJ1-1; D possibly corresponds to TRBD1 (5 bases). Deletions cut 0 bases from V and 3 bases from J, with 14 bases between. CDR3 length equals 16 residues. Germline assignment: CDR1 SGHVS and CDR2 FNYEAQ. CDR3 bases: TGTGCCAGCAGCTTAGCGTTGGGCAGGGCGGACACTGAAGCTTTCTTT. Translating it yields CASSLALGRADTEAFF.

The chain carries TRBV20-1 and TRBJ2-1; 9 bases match TRBD2. The CDR3 has 15 amino acids. The germline V gene has CDR1 DFQATT and CDR2 SNEGSKA (reference sequence). V was clipped by 4 bases and J by 4 bases; unmatched bases: 8. The CDR3 nucleotides read TGCAGTGCTACCCCCCCGGGACTAGCTTACAATGAGCAGTTCTTC. Translated: CSATPPGLAYNEQFF.

J is TRBJ2-6 and V is TRBV9, with D unclear. Trimming left V 2 bases short and J 13 bases short, with 13 bases between. This CDR3 has 13 residues. Germline lookup yields CDR1 SGDLS and CDR2 YYNGEE. CDR3 DNA: TGTGCCAGCAGCGTCCCCTCCACCGGGGTCCTGACTTTC. Translated: CASSVPSTGVLTF.

The V gene is TRBV7-9, the J gene TRBJ2-5, with 10 bases that match TRBD2. Germline CDR1 SEHNR, CDR2 FQNEAQ (reference sequence). The V segment lost 1 base and the J segment 5 bases; nucleotides outside the gene matches: 4. The CDR3 covers 15 residues. The CDR3 coding sequence is TGTGCCAGCAGCTTAGTGGGACTAGCGAAGGAGACCCAGTACTTC. Protein: CASSLVGLAKETQYF.

This clonotype was recorded at least ten times. This chain joins TRBV7-8 and TRBJ2-3; the D is unclear. The V gene's germline CDR1 is SGHVS and CDR2 FQNEAQ. Between the trimmed V and J ends, which lost 2 bases and 4 bases, there was a span of 19 bases. The CDR3 extends over 17 amino acids. Here the CDR3 DNA reads TGTGCCAGCAGCTTAATCGTCGGCCCTGTGGTACCAGATACGCAGTATTTT. It encodes CASSLIVGPVVPDTQYF.

This clonotype has more than one count but fewer than ten. The chain carries TRBV5-1 and TRBJ2-3, with 8 bases fitting TRBD2. J was trimmed by 0 bases and V by 2 bases; bases with no gene match: 5. CDR3 length: 16 amino acids. The germline CDR1 and CDR2 sequences are SGHRS and YFSETQ. CDR3 coding DNA: TGCGCCAGCAGCTTCCAGCGGGAGAGGAGCACAGATACGCAGTATTTT. It codes for CASSFQRERSTDTQYF.

This clonotype was seen many times. This sequence joins TRBV7-6 and TRBJ2-2; the D is unclear. Germline V gene data show CDR1 as SGHVS and CDR2 as FNYEAQ. V was trimmed by 5 bases and J by 2 bases, leaving 9 bases between them. CDR3 length: 14 amino acids. DNA for the CDR3: TGTGCCAGCAGCACGGACGGAAACACCGGGGAGCTGTTTTTT. It is translated as CASSTDGNTGELFF. Together with reference TRBV7-6 and TRBJ2-2, the CDR3 gives the full variable domain: GAGVSQSPRYKVTKRGQDVALRCDPISGHVSLYWYRQALGQGPEFLTYFNYEAQQDKSGLPNDRFSAERPEGSISTLTIQRTEQRDSAMYRCASSTDGNTGELFFGEGSRLTVL.

The chain uses TRBV27 and TRBJ2-7; weak D call: TRBD2 (5 bases). The CDR3 length is 15 residues. Per germline, CDR1 MNHEY and CDR2 SMNVEV (reference sequence). Deletions cut 4 bases from V and 2 bases from J, with 15 bases between. CDR3 amino acids: CASSYKSGFPYEQYF. The DNA of the CDR3 is TGTGCCAGCAGTTACAAGTCGGGATTTCCCTACGAGCAGTACTTC.

The table lists this clonotype with many counts. This chain connects TRBV20-1 to TRBJ2-3; 8 nucleotides match TRBD2. The ends lost 5 bases at V and 4 bases at J; junction bases unmatched: 14. The CDR3 has 16 amino acids. CDR1 is DFQATT, CDR2 SNEGSKA, per germline (reference sequence). As DNA, the CDR3 is TGCAGTGCTTCCCGTGGTAGCCAGCGGGAGTCAGATACGCAGTATTTT. Amino acids: CSASRGSQRESDTQYF.

To note about this clonotype: Since a much larger clone is just one base distant, this may be a read error. This chain connects TRBV29-1 to TRBJ1-5; D unclear. Germline V CDR1 and CDR2: SQVTM, ANQGSEA. This CDR3 region has 13 residues. V was trimmed by 4 bases and J by 4 bases, leaving 11 bases between them. CDR3 sequence (DNA): TGCAGCGTTGCCGTGACATCAAATCAGCCCCAGCATTTT. This sequence encodes CSVAVTSNQPQHF.

This sequence joins TRBV12-3 or TRBV12-4 and TRBJ2-5; 11 bases map to TRBD2. This CDR3 comprises 16 residues. Trimming at V came to 0 bases and at J to 4 bases, leaving 4 bases not matched to a gene. The CDR3, as DNA: TGTGCCAGCAGTTTAGCCACTAGCGGGAGTCTAGAGACCCAGTACTTC. Translation gives CASSLATSGSLETQYF.

In this sample, this clonotype turned up a few times. The chain has TRBV6-6 and TRBJ2-1; TRBD2 is a possible D gene (6 bases). The V and J ends lost 8 bases and 5 bases respectively, with 10 bases between them. Germline CDR1 reads MNHNY; CDR2 reads SVGAGI (reference sequence). The CDR3 sequence is 12 residues long. CDR3 sequence: CASGGAHNEQFF. The CDR3 DNA is TGTGCCAGCGGAGGGGCCCACAATGAGCAGTTCTTC.